A single sample gave rise to the 31 T cell receptor beta chains below, sequenced in a study of early T cells in non-severe SARS-CoV-2 infection. TCRdb reprocessed the 5' RACE reads with MiXCR, giving one entry per CDR3 protein. The sample has more than 85,000 distinct CDR3 sequences; roughly 15% are singletons. The sample consisted of whole blood. These receptors were obtained from an adult who was a healthcare worker with PCR-confirmed SARS-CoV-2 infection or an uninfected control (not recorded which).

This clonotype was seen a few times. This chain connects TRBV7-8 to TRBJ2-6; perhaps TRBD2 as D (5 bases). CDR1 is SGHVS and CDR2 is FQNEAQ in the germline V gene. The CDR3 is made up of 20 amino acids. Deletions cut 4 bases from V and 1 base from J, with 23 bases between. The CDR3 here is CASSYGSLPPYTSGANVLTF. In DNA, the CDR3 is TGTGCCAGCAGCTATGGGAGTCTCCCACCTTACACGTCTGGGGCCAACGTCCTGACTTTC.

The rearrangement uses TRBV5-4 and TRBJ1-1; D is uncertain. This CDR3 comprises 14 residues. Germline lookup yields CDR1 SGHNT and CDR2 YYREEE (reference sequence). With 4 bases removed from V and 8 bases from J, the gap between germline ends came to 18 bases. CDR3 nucleotide sequence: TGTGCCAGCAGCGGAATATCCGGGCCGGACGAAGCTTTCTTT. Translated, it gives CASSGISGPDEAFF.

The rearrangement links TRBV9 to TRBJ2-1; the D is unclear. This CDR3 has 15 residues. The germline V gene has CDR1 SGDLS and CDR2 YYNGEE. Trimming left V 0 bases short and J 4 bases short, with 11 bases between. The CDR3 reads CASSVVSDPYNEQFF. The CDR3 DNA follows: TGTGCCAGCAGCGTAGTCTCTGACCCTTACAATGAGCAGTTCTTC.

The rearrangement joins TRBV7-8 to TRBJ1-2; 11 nucleotides match TRBD1. J was trimmed by 6 bases and V by 1 base; bases with no gene match: 4. The germline V gene has CDR1 SGHVS and CDR2 FQNEAQ. The CDR3 consists of 15 residues. The CDR3 sequence: CASSLGTGGRDGYTF. CDR3 sequence (DNA): TGTGCCAGCAGCTTAGGGACAGGGGGCAGGGATGGCTACACCTTC.

This clonotype was seen a handful of times. V gene TRBV28 combines with J gene TRBJ1-5, with 12 positions matching TRBD1. With V trimmed by 8 bases and J by 7 bases, 6 bases remained unmatched. In germline, CDR1 is MDHEN, CDR2 SYDVKM. This CDR3 is 14 amino acids long. In nucleotides, the CDR3 is TGTGCCAGCCTCGCGGGACAGGGGGCACAGCCCCAGCATTTT. Protein: CASLAGQGAQPQHF.

This clonotype was counted between two and nine times. The rearrangement links TRBV20-1 to TRBJ2-3, with 10 positions matching TRBD2. J gave up 5 bases and V 7 bases, and 9 bases lay outside the gene matches. The CDR3 consists of 14 residues. CDR1 is DFQATT and CDR2 is SNEGSKA in the germline V gene (reference sequence). CDR3 amino acids: CSVLAGAREDTQYF. CDR3 coding DNA: TGCAGTGTCCTAGCGGGGGCCCGCGAAGATACGCAGTATTTT.

The rearrangement uses TRBV12-3 or TRBV12-4 and TRBJ2-2; D gene ambiguous. Deletions cut 1 base from V and 6 bases from J, with 9 bases between. This CDR3 region has 14 residues. The CDR3 here is CASSLGGNPGELFF. The CDR3 DNA is TGTGCCAGCAGTTTAGGGGGAAATCCCGGGGAGCTGTTTTTT.

The chain couples TRBV19 to TRBJ1-2; 7 bases line up with TRBD1. The V and J ends lost 4 bases and 2 bases, in that order; junction bases with no gene match: 4. Germline CDR1 and CDR2: LNHDA and SQIVND (reference sequence). The CDR3 totals 14 residues. The CDR3 loop is CASSTGTVNYGYTF. The CDR3 nucleotides read TGTGCCAGTAGTACCGGGACAGTCAACTATGGCTACACCTTC.

This CDR3 reads CASSLSLGLGGELFF. The CDR3 DNA sequence: TGCGCCAGCAGCCTCTCTTTGGGGCTCGGCGGGGAGCTGTTTTTT. This chain connects TRBV4-3 to TRBJ2-2; D might be TRBD1 (5 bases). The CDR3 consists of 15 residues. CDR1 and CDR2 (germline): LGHNA, YSLEER. V dropped 4 bases and J dropped 7 bases, with 16 bases sitting between them.

In its sample, this clonotype was seen a few times. This chain uses TRBV18 with TRBJ1-2; D may be TRBD1 (5 bases). The ends were cut back, 2 bases at V and 4 bases at J, with 14 bases in the middle. The CDR3 is 15 residues long. Per germline, CDR1 KGHSH and CDR2 LQKENI. The CDR3 sequence is CASSPWDGQSYGYTF. Written as DNA, the CDR3 is TGTGCCAGCTCACCATGGGACGGACAATCCTATGGCTACACCTTC.

The genes are TRBV5-1 and TRBJ2-1; the match to TRBD2 covers 8 bases. V dropped 0 bases and J dropped 1; count of bases not matched to a gene: 3. CDR1 is SGHRS, CDR2 YFSETQ, per germline. The CDR3 is 16 amino acids. The CDR3 protein is CASSLASGGSYNEQFF. In DNA form, the CDR3 reads TGCGCCAGCAGCTTGGCGTCGGGAGGGTCCTACAATGAGCAGTTCTTC.

The chain has TRBV5-4 and TRBJ2-1; 13 positions agree with TRBD2. Germline CDR1 and CDR2: SGHNT and YYREEE (reference sequence). The CDR3 runs to 15 residues. Trimming took 5 bases from V and 7 from J; bases not matched to a gene: 6. CDR3 in amino acids: CASSSGTSGTNEQFF. The CDR3 DNA reads TGTGCCAGCAGTTCCGGGACTAGCGGGACGAATGAGCAGTTCTTC.

This clonotype has a count of ten or more. The chain recombines TRBV7-8 with TRBJ2-5; D is uncertain. This CDR3 has 15 residues. The V end was cut by 1 base, the J end by 3 bases, with 12 bases between. Per the germline V gene, CDR1 is SGHVS and CDR2 is FQNEAQ. The DNA for the CDR3 is TGTGCCAGCAGCTTAGGGGTAGTTCAAAAAGAGACCCAGTACTTC. This translates into CASSLGVVQKETQYF.

This sequence joins TRBV12-3 or TRBV12-4 and TRBJ1-2, with TRBD1 as a possible D gene (5 bases). The CDR3 loop spans 15 amino acids. V shed 7 bases and J shed 0 bases, with 15 bases lying between them. CDR3 in amino acids: CASNKGIGANYGYTF. The CDR3 DNA reads as TGTGCCAGCAACAAAGGGATAGGGGCTAACTATGGCTACACCTTC.

This clonotype is classed as medium-sized. This rearrangement joins TRBV6-6 to TRBJ2-7; 7 bases are a match to TRBD1. CDR3 length: 13 residues. From germline, CDR1 is MNHNY and CDR2 SVGAGI (reference sequence). V shed 4 bases, J shed 2 bases, and the junction held 2 bases outside the gene matches. CDR3 nucleotides: TGTGCCAGCAGTTCGGGACAGCCCTACGAGCAGTACTTC. Translation: CASSSGQPYEQYF.

This clonotype has at least ten counts. The chain recombines TRBV5-1 with TRBJ2-5, with D unresolved. Germline V gene lookup returns CDR1 SGHRS and CDR2 YFSETQ. V shed 0 bases and J shed 3 bases, with 15 bases lying between them. The CDR3 is 16 residues long. The CDR3 DNA reads TGCGCCAGCAGCTTGGCACAAAGGCTGGGGAAAGAGACCCAGTACTTC. Protein product: CASSLAQRLGKETQYF.

This clonotype has more than one count but fewer than ten. The CDR3: CASSRLGSEQYF. For the CDR3, the DNA is TGTGCCAGCAGCCGTCTCGGCTCCGAGCAGTACTTC. The chain is built from TRBV3-1 and TRBJ2-7; D gene uncertain. This CDR3 contains 12 residues. Germline V gene sequence: CDR1 LGHDT, CDR2 YNNKEL (reference sequence). Trimming removed 4 bases at V and 6 bases at J, with 10 bases between.

In its sample, this clonotype was seen a few times. The chain employs TRBV18 and TRBJ2-3, with a possible D match to TRBD1 (5 bases). Deletions cut 2 bases from V and 4 bases from J, with 10 bases between. The length of the CDR3 is 14 residues. Germline V gives CDR1 KGHSH, CDR2 LQKENI. CDR3 protein: CASSPGASADTQYF. CDR3 nucleotide sequence: TGTGCCAGCTCACCAGGGGCGAGCGCAGATACGCAGTATTTT.

This clonotype was observed at least ten times. This sequence joins TRBV20-1 and TRBJ2-7, with TRBD1 matching over 8 bases. The length of the CDR3 is 17 residues. Germline CDR1 DFQATT, CDR2 SNEGSKA (reference sequence). V was clipped by 0 bases and J by 2 bases; unmatched bases: 12. CDR3 amino acids: CSAREGGWGQDPYEQYF. The CDR3 bases are TGCAGTGCTAGAGAGGGGGGTTGGGGACAGGATCCCTACGAGCAGTACTTC.

This clonotype has just a few counts. The chain employs TRBV7-9 and TRBJ2-5; D gene uncertain. The CDR3 consists of 12 residues. CDR1 and CDR2 (germline): SEHNR, FQNEAQ (reference sequence). V was cut by 1 base and J by 5 bases, with 5 bases left in between. The CDR3 DNA follows: TGTGCCAGCAGCTTAGAGGTGGAGACCCAGTACTTC. It codes for CASSLEVETQYF.

By sample fraction, this clonotype is medium-sized. The chain couples TRBV24-1 to TRBJ2-1; 7 nucleotides match TRBD2. The junction had 0 bases not matched to a gene; V was cut back by 9 bases and J by 5 bases. CDR1 and CDR2 (germline): KGHDR, SFDVKD. There are 11 residues in the CDR3. As DNA, the CDR3 is TGTGCCACCGGGACTAACAATGAGCAGTTCTTC. Its protein is CATGTNNEQFF.

This clonotype appeared many times. CDR3 region: CASSEEAGGHNEQFF. DNA for the CDR3: TGTGCCAGCAGTGAAGAGGCGGGAGGGCACAATGAGCAGTTCTTC. The chain combines TRBV6-1 with TRBJ2-1, with 9 bases fitting TRBD2. V gave up 1 base and J gave up 5 bases; unmatched junction bases: 3. The CDR3 consists of 15 residues. In germline, CDR1 is MNHNS, CDR2 SASEGT.

A few counts support this clonotype. The chain is built from TRBV11-2 and TRBJ2-7; 9 bases are a match to TRBD1. The germline V gene encodes CDR1 SGHAT and CDR2 FQNNGV. V lost 7 bases and J lost 0; bases outside the gene matches: 13. This CDR3 comprises 17 residues. CDR3 nucleotide sequence: TGTGCCAGCACCAAACGGACAGGGGCGAACAGCTCCTACGAGCAGTACTTC. Translating gives CASTKRTGANSSYEQYF.

This clonotype was found a few times. The chain has TRBV14 and TRBJ2-4, with 10 bases aligning to TRBD2. The junction had 13 bases not matched to a gene; V was cut back by 4 bases and J by 4 bases. Germline-derived CDR1 and CDR2 are SGHDN and FVKESK. This CDR3 comprises 18 residues. The CDR3 reads CASSLADSSGGPKNIQYF. The DNA for the CDR3 is TGTGCCAGCAGCCTTGCCGATTCTAGCGGGGGACCGAAAAACATTCAGTACTTC.

The V gene is TRBV28, the J gene TRBJ1-4, with unresolved D. Trimming removed 8 bases at V and 0 bases at J, with 16 bases between. The germline gives CDR1 MDHEN, CDR2 SYDVKM. This CDR3 is built from 16 residues. CDR3 nucleotide sequence: TGTGCCAGCTGTGACCCGTTCGACTCAACTAATGAAAAACTGTTTTTT. It codes for CASCDPFDSTNEKLFF.

The chain uses TRBV11-3 and TRBJ1-1; the D gene is possibly TRBD1 (6 bases). CDR3 size: 12 residues. V shed 1 base and J shed 10 bases, with 10 bases lying between them. CDR1 and CDR2 from the germline V gene are SGHNT and YENEEA. This chain's CDR3 is CASSLGGQPAFF. The CDR3 nucleotides read TGTGCCAGCAGCTTAGGAGGACAGCCAGCTTTCTTT.

This clonotype was seen at least ten times. V usage is TRBV5-4 and J usage is TRBJ2-7, with a weak D call TRBD2 (6 bases). Germline loops: CDR1 SGHNT, CDR2 YYREEE (reference sequence). With 6 bases removed from V and 1 base from J, the gap between germline ends came to 17 bases. This CDR3 is built from 15 residues. The CDR3 region is CASTASPGGSYEQYF. The CDR3 region has the DNA TGTGCCAGCACAGCTAGCCCCGGAGGGTCCTACGAGCAGTACTTC.

There are a few counts of this clonotype. The chain employs TRBV5-1 and TRBJ2-1; 7 bases map to TRBD2. CDR3 length equals 15 residues. J lost 9 bases, V lost 5 bases, and 14 bases had no gene match. CDR1 is SGHRS and CDR2 is YFSETQ in the germline V gene. In DNA, the CDR3 is TGCGCCAGCAGGCTGACCCTAGCGGCCCCTGGTGAGCAGTTCTTC. This sequence encodes CASRLTLAAPGEQFF.

This clonotype was counted between two and nine times. The rearrangement uses TRBV12-3 or TRBV12-4 and TRBJ2-7; D ambiguous. The V end lost 7 bases, the J end lost 2 bases, and 18 bases lay between the germline ends. CDR3 size: 15 residues. CDR3 protein: CASNPTRADPYEQYF. CDR3 DNA sequence: TGTGCCAGCAATCCCACCCGCGCAGACCCCTACGAGCAGTACTTC.

This clonotype has more than one count but fewer than ten. The rearrangement links TRBV9 to TRBJ2-2; D is tentatively TRBD1 or TRBD2 (5 bases each). Germline-derived CDR1 and CDR2 are SGDLS and YYNGEE. Trimming took off 1 base at V and 0 bases at J, with 16 bases between the two ends. The CDR3 has 18 amino acids. The chain's CDR3 is CASSVNAGIGANTGELFF. The CDR3 bases are TGTGCCAGCAGCGTAAACGCAGGGATCGGGGCGAACACCGGGGAGCTGTTTTTT.

This chain links TRBV6-1 with TRBJ2-1; D remains ambiguous. The CDR3 totals 13 residues. Trimming cost V 6 bases and J 0 bases, with 6 bases left between them. Germline V gene data show CDR1 as MNHNS and CDR2 as SASEGT. The CDR3, as DNA: TGTGCCAGCAGCCCATACTCCTACAATGAGCAGTTCTTC. Translating it yields CASSPYSYNEQFF.